Listed below are T cell receptor beta chains from one sample, sequenced in a study of shared clonotypes between healthy human individuals. The data were produced by immunoSEQ multiplex PCR, yet TCRdb's version contains in-frame clones alone and is incomplete. The repertoire includes about 490,000 clones, 79% of them detected once, and approximately 12% sits in the top ten. Sequencing was done on a sample of PBMCs. The source of these receptors is a woman in her thirties or forties in good health. Some clones in this sample may be carry-over from other donors' samples. CDR3s include the opening cysteine and the closing phenylalanine or tryptophan. D genes are given only for firm matches. Some rows mark clone size as missing; the rest say once, few, many or name a class of expanded clone.

J: TRBJ2-7; size: few; V: TRBV15; D: .; length: 16; CDR3: CATSRGGGMTTYEQYF; DNA: TGTGCCACCAGCAGAGGTGGCGGGATGACGACCTACGAGCAGTACTTC
J: TRBJ1-2; size: .; V: TRBV10-3; D: TRBD1; length: 14; CDR3: CAINESRTGVGYTF; DNA: TGTGCCATCAATGAGTCGCGGACAGGGGTCGGCTACACCTTC
J: TRBJ2-1; size: .; V: TRBV4-3; D: .; length: 17; CDR3: CASSQALPSGGGNEQFF; DNA: TGCGCCAGCAGCCAAGCGTTGCCTAGCGGAGGGGGGAATGAGCAGTTCTTC
J: TRBJ2-3; size: .; V: TRBV7-2; D: .; length: 14; CDR3: CASSPLSNTDTQYF; DNA: TGTGCCAGCAGCCCCCTGTCGAACACAGATACGCAGTATTTT
J: TRBJ2-4; size: .; V: TRBV10-1; D: .; length: 17; CDR3: CASSEGGSLRAKNIQYF; DNA: TGCGCCAGCAGTGAGGGGGGTAGTCTTCGGGCCAAAAACATTCAGTACTTC
J: TRBJ2-7; size: .; V: TRBV7-9; D: TRBD2; length: 14; CDR3: CASSLTSGRAEQYF; DNA: TGTGCCAGCAGCTTGACTAGCGGGAGGGCCGAGCAGTACTTC
J: TRBJ2-2; size: .; V: TRBV19; D: TRBD1; length: 14; CDR3: CASSRQGVSGELFF; DNA: TGTGCCAGTAGTAGACAGGGGGTTAGCGGGGAGCTGTTTTTT
J: TRBJ1-1; size: .; V: TRBV2; D: .; length: 11; CDR3: CASREFPEAFF; DNA: TGTGCCAGCAGGGAATTCCCTGAAGCTTTCTTT
J: TRBJ1-5; size: .; V: TRBV7-2; D: TRBD1; length: 15; CDR3: CASSPRTGSDQPQHF; DNA: TGTGCCAGCAGCCCCCGGACAGGCTCCGATCAGCCCCAGCATTTT
J: TRBJ1-1; size: .; V: TRBV7-3; D: .; length: 14; CDR3: CASSYGPSNTEAFF; DNA: TGTGCCAGCAGCTACGGGCCTTCGAACACTGAAGCTTTCTTT
J: TRBJ1-5; size: .; V: TRBV19; D: .; length: 15; CDR3: CASSTTGLSNQPQHF; DNA: TGTGCCAGTAGTACAACAGGGCTTAGTAATCAGCCCCAGCATTTT
J: TRBJ1-4; size: .; V: TRBV28; D: TRBD1; length: 14; CDR3: CASRSGGTNEKLFF; DNA: TGTGCCAGCAGGTCAGGGGGAACTAATGAAAAACTGTTTTTT
J: TRBJ2-1; size: .; V: TRBV7-2; D: TRBD1; length: 14; CDR3: CASSRQGAYNEQFF; DNA: TGTGCCAGCAGCCGACAGGGGGCCTACAATGAGCAGTTCTTC
J: TRBJ2-5; size: .; V: TRBV7-7; D: .; length: 16; CDR3: CASSLGPPHGTETQYF; DNA: TGTGCTAGCAGCTTAGGGCCTCCACATGGGACAGAGACCCAGTACTTC
J: TRBJ2-2; size: .; V: TRBV11-3; D: .; length: 15; CDR3: CASSLGGQNTGELFF; DNA: TGTGCCAGCAGCTTAGGTGGTCAGAACACCGGGGAGCTGTTTTTT
J: TRBJ1-2; size: .; V: TRBV5-1; D: .; length: 13; CDR3: CASSVSVDFGYTF; DNA: TGCGCCAGCAGCGTTAGTGTCGATTTTGGCTACACCTTC
J: TRBJ1-4; size: few; V: TRBV25-1; D: .; length: 15; CDR3: CASSDWRATNEKLFF; DNA: TGTGCCAGCAGTGACTGGAGAGCAACTAATGAAAAACTGTTTTTT
J: TRBJ2-5; size: .; V: TRBV27; D: TRBD1; length: 14; CDR3: CASSHRGLQETQYF; DNA: TGTGCCAGCAGCCACAGGGGGCTCCAAGAGACCCAGTACTTC
J: TRBJ1-2; size: .; V: TRBV5-1; D: TRBD1; length: 13; CDR3: CASSLTGEIGYTF; DNA: TGCGCCAGCAGTCTAACAGGGGAAATTGGCTACACCTTC
J: TRBJ2-1; size: .; V: TRBV9; D: TRBD2; length: 14; CDR3: CASSPSGSRDEQFF; DNA: TGTGCCAGCAGTCCTAGCGGGAGCCGAGATGAGCAGTTCTTC
J: TRBJ2-3; size: few; V: TRBV5-4; D: .; length: 15; CDR3: CASSLLPVSGDTQYF; DNA: TGTGCCAGCAGCTTGTTGCCGGTTTCCGGGGATACGCAGTATTTT
J: TRBJ2-1; size: .; V: TRBV27; D: TRBD2; length: 16; CDR3: CASRNILAGASNEQFF; DNA: TGTGCCAGCAGAAACATACTAGCGGGAGCGTCAAATGAGCAGTTCTTC
J: TRBJ2-7; size: .; V: TRBV28; D: .; length: 13; CDR3: CASSFYNLSEQYF; DNA: TGTGCCAGCAGTTTCTACAACCTCTCCGAGCAGTACTTC
J: TRBJ2-7; size: few; V: TRBV28; D: TRBD2; length: 16; CDR3: CASSSPGGPKRYEQYF; DNA: TGTGCCAGCAGTTCTCCGGGAGGGCCAAAGCGATACGAGCAGTACTTC
J: TRBJ2-3; size: .; V: TRBV28; D: .; length: 14; CDR3: CASSLGQDTDTQYF; DNA: TGTGCCAGCAGTTTGGGACAAGACACAGATACGCAGTATTTT
J: TRBJ2-2; size: .; V: TRBV7-9; D: .; length: 14; CDR3: CASSSGLNTGELFF; DNA: TGTGCCAGCAGCTCGGGACTCAACACCGGGGAGCTGTTTTTT
J: TRBJ2-7; size: few; V: TRBV29-1; D: .; length: 11; CDR3: CSVAASYEQYF; DNA: TGCAGCGTTGCAGCCTCCTACGAGCAGTACTTC
J: TRBJ2-7; size: .; V: TRBV19; D: TRBD2; length: 15; CDR3: CASSTSGAITYEQYF; DNA: TGTGCCAGTAGTACTAGCGGAGCTATTACCTACGAGCAGTACTTC
J: TRBJ2-7; size: .; V: TRBV5-1; D: TRBD2; length: 15; CDR3: CASSLKRELGYEQYF; DNA: TGCGCCAGCAGCCTCAAGCGGGAGTTGGGTTACGAGCAGTACTTC
J: TRBJ1-2; size: .; V: TRBV25-1; D: .; length: 18; CDR3: CASSVSPSGEPSLYGYTF; DNA: TGTGCCAGCAGTGTAAGTCCGTCCGGGGAACCGTCCCTCTATGGCTACACCTTC
J: TRBJ2-1; size: .; V: TRBV11-2; D: .; length: 14; CDR3: CASSLAGVGNEQFF; DNA: TGTGCCAGCAGCTTAGCGGGAGTGGGTAATGAGCAGTTCTTC
J: TRBJ1-5; size: many; V: TRBV14; D: .; length: 12; CDR3: CASSQVNQPQHF; DNA: TGTGCCAGCAGCCAGGTCAATCAGCCCCAGCATTTT
J: TRBJ1-6; size: .; V: TRBV10-3; D: TRBD1; length: 18; CDR3: CAISTGQGALSDNSPLHF; DNA: TGTGCCATCAGTACCGGACAGGGGGCGCTTTCCGATAATTCACCCCTCCACTTT
J: TRBJ2-4; size: .; V: TRBV11-1; D: TRBD2; length: 15; CDR3: CASSSQQAGKDIQYF; DNA: TGTGCCAGCAGCTCCCAGCAAGCGGGAAAGGACATTCAGTACTTC
J: TRBJ1-5; size: .; V: TRBV30; D: .; length: 12; CDR3: CAWSVTPRGLHF; DNA: TGTGCCTGGAGTGTAACCCCGAGGGGGTTGCATTTT
J: TRBJ2-7; size: many; V: TRBV6-1; D: TRBD2; length: 12; CDR3: CASSTLAGEQYF; DNA: TGTGCCAGCAGTACACTAGCGGGTGAGCAGTACTTC
J: TRBJ1-1; size: once; V: TRBV6-1; D: .; length: 15; CDR3: CASTEREGLNTEAFF; DNA: TGTGCCAGCACCGAGAGGGAGGGACTGAACACTGAAGCTTTCTTT
J: TRBJ1-2; size: few; V: TRBV29-1; D: .; length: 11; CDR3: CSVEVEQGYTF; DNA: TGCAGCGTTGAAGTTGAGCAGGGCTACACCTTC
J: TRBJ1-2; size: .; V: TRBV28; D: .; length: 13; CDR3: CASSLLGGWGYTF; DNA: TGTGCCAGCAGTTTATTGGGGGGTTGGGGCTACACCTTC
J: TRBJ2-7; size: .; V: TRBV5-4; D: .; length: 18; CDR3: CASSAGAGRRGSSYEQYF; DNA: TGTGCCAGCAGCGCCGGGGCGGGACGAAGGGGCAGCTCCTACGAGCAGTACTTC
J: TRBJ2-5; size: .; V: TRBV2; D: TRBD2; length: 14; CDR3: CASTGTSGSETQYF; DNA: TGTGCCAGCACCGGGACTAGCGGGAGCGAGACCCAGTACTTC
J: TRBJ1-5; size: .; V: TRBV4-2; D: .; length: 17; CDR3: CASSPKNRDYSNQPQHF; DNA: TGTGCCAGCAGCCCAAAAAACAGGGATTATAGCAATCAGCCCCAGCATTTT
J: TRBJ2-1; size: .; V: TRBV7-2; D: TRBD2; length: 15; CDR3: CASSPHGLADNEQFF; DNA: TGTGCCAGCAGCCCACACGGACTAGCGGACAATGAGCAGTTCTTC
J: TRBJ2-2; size: few; V: TRBV18; D: .; length: 12; CDR3: CASSPITGELFF; DNA: TGTGCCAGCTCACCAATCACCGGGGAGCTGTTTTTT